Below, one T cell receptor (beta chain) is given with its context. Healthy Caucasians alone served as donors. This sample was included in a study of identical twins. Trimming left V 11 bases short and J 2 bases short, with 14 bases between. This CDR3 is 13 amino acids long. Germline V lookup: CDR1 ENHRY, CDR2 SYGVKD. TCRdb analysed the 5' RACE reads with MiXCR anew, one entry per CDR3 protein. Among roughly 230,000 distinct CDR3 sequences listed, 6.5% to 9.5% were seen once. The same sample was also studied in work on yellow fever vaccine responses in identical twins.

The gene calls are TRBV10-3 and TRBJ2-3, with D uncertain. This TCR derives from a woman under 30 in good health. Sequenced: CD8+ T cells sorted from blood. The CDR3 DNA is TGTGCCGTCAACGTGGACCACACAGATACGCAGTATTTT. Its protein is CAVNVDHTDTQYF.